This record covers a single T cell receptor beta chain. The sample belongs to a study of CD8 T cells in Susac syndrome. This CDR3 comprises 13 residues. CDR1 MNHEY and CDR2 SMNVEV come from the germline V gene (reference sequence). Unmatched junction bases numbered 10, after V lost 8 bases and J lost 9 bases. RNA was extracted with the RNeasy kit, and a quantity of 0.5 to 1 ug was reverse transcribed using random hexamers. Amplification of TCR beta CDR3 by immunoSEQ multiplex PCR spanned 54 Vbeta and 13 Jbeta. TCRdb used MiXCR to reprocess the immunoSEQ multiplex PCR reads, holding one entry per CDR3 protein. The sample carries 330,000 or so distinct CDR3 sequences, around nine tenths recorded once. Relapsing-remitting disease, either stable or active, was present in the treatment-naive patients who were the multiple sclerosis controls. CD8+ and CD4+ T cells were negatively isolated; TEMRA cells were FACS-enriched.

This receptor was taken from a human donor with multiple sclerosis. The chain uses TRBV27 and TRBJ2-1, with 7 bases matching TRBD2. Sequencing used CD8+ T cells from PBMCs. CDR3 nucleotide sequence: TGTGCCAGCCAGAGCGGGAAGATAGGTGAGCAGTTCTTC. The encoded protein is CASQSGKIGEQFF.